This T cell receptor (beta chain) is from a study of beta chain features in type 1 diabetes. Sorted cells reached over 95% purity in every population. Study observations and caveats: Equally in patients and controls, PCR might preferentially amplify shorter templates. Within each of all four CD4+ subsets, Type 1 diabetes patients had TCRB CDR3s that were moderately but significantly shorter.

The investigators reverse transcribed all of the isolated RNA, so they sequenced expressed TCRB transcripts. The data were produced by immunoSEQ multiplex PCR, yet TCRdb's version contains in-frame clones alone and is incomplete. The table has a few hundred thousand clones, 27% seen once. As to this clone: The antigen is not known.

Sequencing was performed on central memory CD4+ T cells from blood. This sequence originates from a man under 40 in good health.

CDR3: CASSPTYGRAQFF. CDR3 coding DNA: TGTGCCAGCAGCCCCACATACGGGAGGGCCCAGTTCTTC. The rearrangement uses TRBV7-2 and TRBJ2-1, with 8 bases that match TRBD2. The germline V gene has CDR1 SGHTA and CDR2 FQGNSA. This CDR3 comprises 13 residues. With V trimmed by 5 bases and J by 13 bases, 10 bases remained unmatched.